This record looks at one T cell receptor beta chain sequence and its context. Its antigen is not known. Unique molecular identifiers had been added to the TCR beta cDNA libraries. The yield from about 1 to 10 million T cells was 500,000 or so cDNA molecules in total. Using its own MiXCR run on the PCR reads, TCRdb lists one record per CDR3 protein. The profile shows 820,000 or so distinct CDR3 sequences, 53% of them singletons. CDR1 and CDR2 from the germline V gene are SNHLY and FYNNEI. This CDR3 region has 13 residues. The V gene lost 0 bases and the J gene lost 6 bases, with 5 bases spanning the gap. The data belong to a study of post-analysis software for immune sequencing data. Study-wide findings and caveats: TRBV5-6, TRBV5-1 and TRBV20-1 were among five TRBV segments more frequent in patients than controls.

Sequencing was done on a sample of blood. The TCR comes from a girl between 10 and 17 years old with multiple sclerosis. The chain recombines TRBV2 with TRBJ2-2, with D hard to call. CDR3 amino acids: CASSEALSGELFF. In DNA, the CDR3 is TGTGCCAGCAGTGAAGCGCTGTCCGGGGAGCTGTTTTTT.